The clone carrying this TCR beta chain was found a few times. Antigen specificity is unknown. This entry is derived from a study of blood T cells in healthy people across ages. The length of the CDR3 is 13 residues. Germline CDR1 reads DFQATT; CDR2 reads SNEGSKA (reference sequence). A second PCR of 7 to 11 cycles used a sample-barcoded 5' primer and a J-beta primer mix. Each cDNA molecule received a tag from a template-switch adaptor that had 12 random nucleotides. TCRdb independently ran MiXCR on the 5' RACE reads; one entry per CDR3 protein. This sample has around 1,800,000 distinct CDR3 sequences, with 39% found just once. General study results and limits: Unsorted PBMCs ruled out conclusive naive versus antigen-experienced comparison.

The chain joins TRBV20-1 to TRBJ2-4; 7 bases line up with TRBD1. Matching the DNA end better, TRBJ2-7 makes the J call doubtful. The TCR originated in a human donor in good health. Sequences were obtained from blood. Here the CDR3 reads CSARLDRSYEQYF. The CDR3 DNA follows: TGCAGTGCTAGGTTGGACAGGTCCTACGAGCAGTACTTC.